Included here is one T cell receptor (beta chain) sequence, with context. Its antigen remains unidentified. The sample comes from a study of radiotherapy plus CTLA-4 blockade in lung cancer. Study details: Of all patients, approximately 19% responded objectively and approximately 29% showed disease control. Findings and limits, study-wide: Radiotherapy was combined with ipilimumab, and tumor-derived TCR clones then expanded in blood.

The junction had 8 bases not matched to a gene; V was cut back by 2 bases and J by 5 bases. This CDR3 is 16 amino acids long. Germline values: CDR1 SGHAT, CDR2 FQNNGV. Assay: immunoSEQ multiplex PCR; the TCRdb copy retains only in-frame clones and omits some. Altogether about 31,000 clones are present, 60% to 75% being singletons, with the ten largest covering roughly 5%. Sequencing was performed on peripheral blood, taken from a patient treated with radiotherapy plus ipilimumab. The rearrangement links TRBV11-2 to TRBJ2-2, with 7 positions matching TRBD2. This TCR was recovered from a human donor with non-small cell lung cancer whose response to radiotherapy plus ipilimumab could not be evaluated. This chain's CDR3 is CASSLRAGWGTGELFF. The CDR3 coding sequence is TGTGCCAGCAGCTTAAGAGCGGGATGGGGGACCGGGGAGCTGTTTTTT.